This TCR beta chain was identified during a study of post-analysis software for immune sequencing data (dated by TCRdb to between 2015 and 2017). Context from the whole study: Disease courses on record covered relapsing-remitting, secondary progressive and progressive-relapsing multiple sclerosis, though some patients had no subtype annotation. The patient repertoires were compared against approximately twelve previously published healthy control repertoires obtained from donors aged roughly 6 to 28 years. A subset of samples was prepared in parallel using single-end sample barcoding, then pooled and co-amplified after Illumina adapter ligation.

To demonstrate the VDJtools post-analysis software, the study profiled TCR beta repertoires from the peripheral blood of 13 young patients with multiple sclerosis. The multiple sclerosis patients were children and adolescents between about 6 and 16 years of age. This clonotype was seen a few times. Its antigen has not been determined. No much larger clonotype is one base removed from it; base qualities were not supplied. Library preparation employed PCR. TCRdb lists the instrument as Illumina HiSeq 2500. To reduce PCR and sequencing biases, unique molecular identifiers were built into the TCR beta cDNA libraries. About 0.5 million cDNA molecules were obtained for every 1 to 10 million input T cells, so each molecule roughly corresponded to one T cell. The patient libraries were prepared and sequenced using the same protocol as the earlier healthy control dataset. Samples belonging to the same batch were prepared together, multiplexed and sequenced on a shared HiSeq lane. The authors processed their data as follows. MIGEC handled the raw barcoded reads, throwing out single-read molecular identifier groups before consensus assembly and CDR3 extraction. VDJtools was used for post-analysis of the clonotype tables, with diversity normalized by down-sampling every dataset to the smallest sample size. In repertoire overlap clustering, CDR3 amino acid sequences, but not nucleotide sequences, were matched to correct batch-related cross-sample contamination. TCRdb trimmed public reads at Q25 via fastp, called clones via MiXCR and kept in-frame beta chains. CDR3 protein sequences are deduplicated, and each keeps its most common genes and DNA. TCRdb assigned the V and J calls; the authors' analysis was not used. The sample contains roughly 870,000 distinct CDR3 sequences, about 57% of them found a single time. 4.6% of the sample goes to the ten largest clones.

Broader findings and caveats from the paper: Normalized Chao1 diversity was significantly lower in multiple sclerosis patients than controls, suggesting substantial peripheral T-cell clonal expansion. When samples were clustered directly using the F measure, samples prepared in the same batch co-clustered strongly, which prompted a batch-effect correction. The control group was slightly older than the multiple sclerosis patient group. Significantly higher frequencies in patients than in controls were found for five or six TRBV segments, including TRBV5-6, TRBV5-1 and TRBV20-1.

The CDR3 runs 14 amino acids, cysteine and phenylalanine included. The only DNA kept is the CDR3, 42 bases in frame from the first base. Reading the germline V gene gives CDR1 SGHRS and CDR2 YFSETQ. The source material was blood. This sequence was found in a girl aged 5 to 17 with multiple sclerosis. The chain joins TRBV5-1 to TRBJ2-1; the D gene is possibly TRBD2, with 6 bases matching. The end of the DNA fits TRBJ2-7 better, so the J call may be wrong. The nucleotide sequence is given as TGCGCCAGCAGCTCCCGGGGGACCGCTGGCGAGCAGTACTTC. This yields the protein CASSSRGTAGEQYF.